This T cell receptor beta chain was sequenced in a study of T-cell reconstitution after alpha-beta-depleted transplantation in children. Study results and caveats: Reportedly, alpha-beta T cells present about two months post-transplant originated from several hundred expanded clones of graft origin. At day 60, the high TCRbeta diversity found in some patients originated from recipient T cells and thymic progenitors that had survived. By one year post-transplant, T-cell counts and diversity largely arose from T cells that were newly produced.

Researchers prepared the TCRbeta library using unique molecular identifiers, the study reports. TCRdb re-analysed the PCR reads in MiXCR, keeping a single row per CDR3 protein. Of under 150,000 distinct CDR3 sequences listed, about 9.6% are singletons. The sample holds a few counts of this clonotype. Its antigen is still unknown. The clonotype comes from a girl in the first two years of life who had a stem cell transplant for combined immunodeficiency, so the T cells may come from the graft donor. Sequencing was performed on PBMCs, mostly from graft donor cells, taken 180 days after TCRalphabeta/CD19-depleted stem cell transplant.

The CDR3 is CSVEDGARVEKYF. The CDR3 coding sequence is TGCAGCGTTGAAGATGGGGCACGCGTAGAGAAGTACTTC. This chain joins TRBV29-1 and TRBJ2-7; D possibly corresponds to TRBD1 (5 bases). Per germline, CDR1 SQVTM and CDR2 ANQGSEA. The CDR3 loop spans 13 amino acids. Trimming pared 0 bases from V and 11 bases from J, leaving 17 bases between.